The sequence of this T cell receptor beta chain was determined in a study of blood T cell repertoires in COVID-19. In the original analysis: For nucleated cells, counts were estimated from reference gene primer amplification. Some clones are missing from TCRdb's copy, which holds only in-frame ones; the method was immunoSEQ multiplex PCR. V and J calls and clone size are as listed in that table; D and trimming were resolved from the DNA. This sample carries a few hundred thousand clones, 89% of them seen once, and the ten largest clones take roughly 4.5%. This CDR3 is built from 16 residues. V lost 0 bases and J lost 8, with 20 bases in between. Germline CDR1 reads SGDLS; CDR2 reads YYNGEE.

The sequenced sample consisted of peripheral blood. The rearrangement uses TRBV9 and TRBJ1-2, with D perhaps matching TRBD1 (5 bases). This TCR was recovered from a woman aged 40 to 50 who had recovered from COVID-19. In nucleotides, the CDR3 is TGTGCCAGCAGCGTAGCGGATTGGGGAGGGACTGGCGGCTACACCTTC. Encoded protein: CASSVADWGGTGGYTF.